This T cell receptor beta chain originates from a study of T cells in localized non-small cell lung cancer. Study-level points and caveats: Because only a single region of the tumor was sequenced, heterogeneity remains possible. T cell clonality was highest in uninvolved adjacent lung, above tumor.

Notes on this clone: Its target is not known.

The CDR3 is 11 amino acids. Assay used: immunoSEQ multiplex PCR; TCRdb lists only in-frame clones, some missing. The table records about 26,000 clones, roughly 80% of them present only once. The sample was peripheral blood, taken before any cancer treatment. This receptor was identified in a man aged 40 to 70 with stage III squamous cell lung carcinoma. The rearrangement links TRBV21-1 to TRBJ2-7; the table's D call of TRBD2 was not tested on the DNA. TRBV21-1 is given as a pseudogene. The CDR3 sequence: CASRPGYEQYF. The CDR3 DNA follows: TGTGCCAGCAGGCCCGGGTACGAGCAGTACTTC.